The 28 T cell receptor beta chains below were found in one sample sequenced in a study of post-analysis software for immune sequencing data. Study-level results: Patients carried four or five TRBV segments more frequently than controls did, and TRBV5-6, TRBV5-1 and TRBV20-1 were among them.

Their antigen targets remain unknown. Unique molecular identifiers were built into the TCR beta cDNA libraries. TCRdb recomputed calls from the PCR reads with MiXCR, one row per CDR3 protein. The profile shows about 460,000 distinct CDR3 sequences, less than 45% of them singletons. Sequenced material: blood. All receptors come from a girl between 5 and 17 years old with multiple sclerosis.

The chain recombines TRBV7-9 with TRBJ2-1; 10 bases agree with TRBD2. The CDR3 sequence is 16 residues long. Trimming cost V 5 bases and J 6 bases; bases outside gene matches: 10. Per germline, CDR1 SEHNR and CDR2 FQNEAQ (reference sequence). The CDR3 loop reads CASSGTGTSARNEQFF. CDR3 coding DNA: TGTGCCAGCAGCGGAACTGGGACTAGCGCACGCAATGAGCAGTTCTTC.

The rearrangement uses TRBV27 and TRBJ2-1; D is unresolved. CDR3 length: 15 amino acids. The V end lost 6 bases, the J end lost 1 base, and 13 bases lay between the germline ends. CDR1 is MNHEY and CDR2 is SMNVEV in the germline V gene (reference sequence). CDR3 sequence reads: CASRAWRGSYNEQFF. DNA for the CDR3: TGTGCCAGCAGGGCCTGGAGAGGTTCCTACAATGAGCAGTTCTTC.

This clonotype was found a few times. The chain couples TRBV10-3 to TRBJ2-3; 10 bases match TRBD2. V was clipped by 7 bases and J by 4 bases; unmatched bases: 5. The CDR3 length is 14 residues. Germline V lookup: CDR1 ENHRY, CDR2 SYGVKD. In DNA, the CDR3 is TGTGCCATCACCGCAGCGGGAGGGCCAGATACGCAGTATTTT. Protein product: CAITAAGGPDTQYF.

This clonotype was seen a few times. The DNA of the CDR3 is TGTGCCAGCAGCCCTCGGGACAGTCTACAAGAGACCCAGTACTTC. It translates to CASSPRDSLQETQYF. The chain links TRBV7-3 to TRBJ2-5; 7 bases fit TRBD1. With V trimmed by 5 bases and J by 2 bases, 8 bases remained unmatched. Germline loops: CDR1 SGHTA, CDR2 FQGTGA. This CDR3 region has 15 residues. Together with reference TRBV7-3 and TRBJ2-5, the CDR3 gives the full variable domain: GAGVSQTPSNKVTEKGKYVELRCDPISGHTALYWYRQSLGQGPEFLIYFQGTGAADDSGLPNDRFFAVRPEGSVSTLKIQRTERGDSAVYLCASSPRDSLQETQYFGPGTRLLVL.

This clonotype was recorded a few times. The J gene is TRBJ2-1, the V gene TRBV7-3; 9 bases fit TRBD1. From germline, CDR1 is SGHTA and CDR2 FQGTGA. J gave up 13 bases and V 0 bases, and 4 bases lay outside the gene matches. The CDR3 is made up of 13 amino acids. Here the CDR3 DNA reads TGTGCCAGCAGCTTAACGTTACAGGGGGCTCAGTTCTTC. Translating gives CASSLTLQGAQFF.

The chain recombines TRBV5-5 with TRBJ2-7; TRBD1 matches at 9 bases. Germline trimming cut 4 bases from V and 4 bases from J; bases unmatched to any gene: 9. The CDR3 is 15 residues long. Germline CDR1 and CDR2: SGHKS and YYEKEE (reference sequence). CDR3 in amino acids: CASSDPGTGIYEQYF. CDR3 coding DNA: TGTGCCAGCAGCGACCCCGGGACAGGGATTTACGAGCAGTACTTC.

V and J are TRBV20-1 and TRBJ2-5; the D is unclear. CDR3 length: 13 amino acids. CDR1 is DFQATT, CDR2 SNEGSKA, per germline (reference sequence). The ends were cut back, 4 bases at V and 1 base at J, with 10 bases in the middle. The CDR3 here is CSATGGPQETQYF. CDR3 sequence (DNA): TGCAGTGCTACCGGTGGGCCCCAAGAGACCCAGTACTTC.

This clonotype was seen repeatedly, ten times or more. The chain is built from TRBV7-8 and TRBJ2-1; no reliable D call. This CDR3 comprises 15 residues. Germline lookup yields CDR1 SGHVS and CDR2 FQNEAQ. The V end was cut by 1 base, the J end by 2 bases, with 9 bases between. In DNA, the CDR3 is TGTGCCAGCAGCTTAGGGGCGGTAACCTACAATGAGCAGTTCTTC. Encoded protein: CASSLGAVTYNEQFF.

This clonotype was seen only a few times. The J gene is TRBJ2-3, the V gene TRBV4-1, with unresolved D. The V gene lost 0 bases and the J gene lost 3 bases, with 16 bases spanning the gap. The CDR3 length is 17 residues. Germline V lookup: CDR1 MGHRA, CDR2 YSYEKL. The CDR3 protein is CASSQDTQAGGTDTQYF. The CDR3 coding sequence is TGCGCCAGCAGCCAAGATACCCAGGCAGGTGGGACAGATACGCAGTATTTT.

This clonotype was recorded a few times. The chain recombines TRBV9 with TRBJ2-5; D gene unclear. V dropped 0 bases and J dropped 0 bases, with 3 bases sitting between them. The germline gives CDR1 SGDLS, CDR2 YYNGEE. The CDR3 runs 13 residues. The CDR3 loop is CASSVGNQETQYF. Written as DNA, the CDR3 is TGTGCCAGCAGCGTAGGAAACCAAGAGACCCAGTACTTC.

The CDR3 spells CASSFQGTGQPQHF. The CDR3 DNA sequence: TGTGCCAGCAGTTTCCAGGGGACAGGGCAGCCCCAGCATTTT. V gene TRBV27 combines with J gene TRBJ1-5; 9 bases are shared with TRBD1. This CDR3 spans 14 amino acids. Germline CDR1 MNHEY, CDR2 SMNVEV (reference sequence). Trimming took 3 bases from V and 7 from J; bases not matched to a gene: 4.

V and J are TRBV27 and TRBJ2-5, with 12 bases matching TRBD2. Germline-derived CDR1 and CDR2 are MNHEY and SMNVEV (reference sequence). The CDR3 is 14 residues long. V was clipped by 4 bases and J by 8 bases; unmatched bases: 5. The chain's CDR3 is CASSSTSGGITQYF. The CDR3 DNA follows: TGTGCCAGCAGTTCGACTAGCGGGGGTATAACCCAGTACTTC.

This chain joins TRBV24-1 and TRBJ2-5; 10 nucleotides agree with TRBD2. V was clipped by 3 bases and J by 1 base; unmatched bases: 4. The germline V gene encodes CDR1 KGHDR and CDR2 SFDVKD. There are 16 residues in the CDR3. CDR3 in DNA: TGTGCCACCAGTGATCTTCGACTAGCGGGCCAAGAGACCCAGTACTTC. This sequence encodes CATSDLRLAGQETQYF.

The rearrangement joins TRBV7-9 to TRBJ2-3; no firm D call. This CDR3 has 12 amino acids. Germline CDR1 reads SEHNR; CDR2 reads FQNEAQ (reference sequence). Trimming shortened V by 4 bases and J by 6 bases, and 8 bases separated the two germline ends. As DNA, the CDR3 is TGTGCCAGCAGCTCGACCCGGGATACGCAGTATTTT. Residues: CASSSTRDTQYF.

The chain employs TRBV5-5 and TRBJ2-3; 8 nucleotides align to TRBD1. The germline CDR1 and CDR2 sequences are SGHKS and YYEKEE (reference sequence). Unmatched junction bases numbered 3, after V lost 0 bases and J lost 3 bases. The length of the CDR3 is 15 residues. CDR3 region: CASSLEQGVTDTQYF. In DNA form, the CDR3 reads TGTGCCAGCAGCTTGGAACAGGGGGTTACAGATACGCAGTATTTT. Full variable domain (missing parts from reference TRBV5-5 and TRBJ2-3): DAGVTQSPTHLIKTRGQQVTLRCSPISGHKSVSWYQQVLGQGPQFIFQYYEKEERGRGNFPDRFSARQFPNYSSELNVNALLLGDSALYLCASSLEQGVTDTQYFGPGTRLTVL.

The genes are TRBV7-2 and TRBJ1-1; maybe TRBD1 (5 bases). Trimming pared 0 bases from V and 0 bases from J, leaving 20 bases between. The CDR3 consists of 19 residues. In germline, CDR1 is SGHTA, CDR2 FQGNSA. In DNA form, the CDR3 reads TGTGCCAGCAGCTTAGCGCGGGTCGACAGCGGGATAATGAACACTGAAGCTTTCTTT. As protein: CASSLARVDSGIMNTEAFF.

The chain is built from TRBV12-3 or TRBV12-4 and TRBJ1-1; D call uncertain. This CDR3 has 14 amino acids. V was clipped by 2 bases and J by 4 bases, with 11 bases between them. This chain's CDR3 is CASSLKELGTEAFF. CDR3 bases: TGTGCCAGCAGTTTAAAGGAATTGGGCACTGAAGCTTTCTTT.

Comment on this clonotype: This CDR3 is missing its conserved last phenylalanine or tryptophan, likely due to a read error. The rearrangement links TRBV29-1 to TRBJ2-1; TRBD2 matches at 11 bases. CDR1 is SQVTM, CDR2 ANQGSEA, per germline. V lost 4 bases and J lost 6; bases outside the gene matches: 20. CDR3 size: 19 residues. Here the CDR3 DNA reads TGCAGCGTTGGGTTAGGAGAGGGGGTCAGACTAGCGGGAAGCAATGAGCAGTTCGTC. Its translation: CSVGLGEGVRLAGSNEQFV.

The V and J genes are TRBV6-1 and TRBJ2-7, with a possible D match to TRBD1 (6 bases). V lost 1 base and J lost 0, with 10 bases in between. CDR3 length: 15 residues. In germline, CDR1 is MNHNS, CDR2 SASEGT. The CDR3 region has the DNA TGTGCCAGCAGTGAAGGGGGACACCTCTCCTACGAGCAGTACTTC. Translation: CASSEGGHLSYEQYF.

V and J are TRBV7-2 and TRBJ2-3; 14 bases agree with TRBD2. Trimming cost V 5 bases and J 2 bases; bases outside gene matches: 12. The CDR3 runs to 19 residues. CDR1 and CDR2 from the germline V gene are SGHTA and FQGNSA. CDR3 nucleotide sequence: TGTGCCAGCAGCCTACCAGAGGGACTAGCGGGAGTTAACACAGATACGCAGTATTTT. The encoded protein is CASSLPEGLAGVNTDTQYF.

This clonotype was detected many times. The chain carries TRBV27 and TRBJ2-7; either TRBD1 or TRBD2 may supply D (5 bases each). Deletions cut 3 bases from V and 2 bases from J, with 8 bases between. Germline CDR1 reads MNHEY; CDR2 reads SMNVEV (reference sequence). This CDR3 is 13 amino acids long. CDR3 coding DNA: TGTGCCAGCAGTTTGGGGGAGCCCTACGAGCAGTACTTC. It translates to CASSLGEPYEQYF.

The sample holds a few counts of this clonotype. This CDR3 is CASSLTGTSGGNEQFF. The CDR3 DNA is TGTGCCAGCAGCTTAACCGGGACTAGCGGGGGTAATGAGCAGTTCTTC. V and J are TRBV7-3 and TRBJ2-1, with 14 bases that match TRBD2. This CDR3 region has 16 residues. Germline V gene lookup returns CDR1 SGHTA and CDR2 FQGTGA. The V segment lost 0 bases and the J segment 7 bases; nucleotides outside the gene matches: 2.

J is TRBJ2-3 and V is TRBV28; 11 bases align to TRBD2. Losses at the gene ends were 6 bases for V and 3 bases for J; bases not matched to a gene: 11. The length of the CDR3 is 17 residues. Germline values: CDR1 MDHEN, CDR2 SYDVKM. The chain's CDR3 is CASSLGISGRGTDTQYF. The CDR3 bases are TGTGCCAGCAGCCTAGGGATTAGCGGGAGGGGTACAGATACGCAGTATTTT. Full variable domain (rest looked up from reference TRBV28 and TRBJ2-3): DVKVTQSSRYLVKRTGEKVFLECVQDMDHENMFWYRQDPGLGLRLIYFSYDVKMKEKGDIPEGYSVSREKKERFSLILESASTNQTSMYLCASSLGISGRGTDTQYFGPGTRLTVL.

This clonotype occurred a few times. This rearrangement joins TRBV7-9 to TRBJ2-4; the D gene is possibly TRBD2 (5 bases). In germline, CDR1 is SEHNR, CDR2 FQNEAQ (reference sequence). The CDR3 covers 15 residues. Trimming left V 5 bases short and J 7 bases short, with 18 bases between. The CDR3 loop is CASSAPLEVENIQYF. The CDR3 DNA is TGTGCCAGCAGCGCCCCGCTGGAGGTTGAGAACATTCAGTACTTC.

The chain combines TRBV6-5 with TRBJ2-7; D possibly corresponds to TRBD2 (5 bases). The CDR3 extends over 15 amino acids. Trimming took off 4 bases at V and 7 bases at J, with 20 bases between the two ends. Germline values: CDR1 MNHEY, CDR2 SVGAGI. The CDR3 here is CASSFRRWGSDEQYF. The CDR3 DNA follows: TGTGCCAGCAGTTTTAGACGGTGGGGTAGCGATGAGCAGTACTTC.

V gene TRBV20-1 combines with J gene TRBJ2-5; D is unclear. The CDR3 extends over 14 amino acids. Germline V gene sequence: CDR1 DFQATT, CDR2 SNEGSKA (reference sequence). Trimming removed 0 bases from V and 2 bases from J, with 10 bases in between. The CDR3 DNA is TGCAGTGCTAGAGATCCTAGAAAACAAGAGACCCAGTACTTC. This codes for CSARDPRKQETQYF.

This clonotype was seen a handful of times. The CDR3 DNA reads as TGCAGTGCTAGAACGCTAGCGGGAGCTTTAGAGACCCAGTACTTC. Translation: CSARTLAGALETQYF. The J gene is TRBJ2-5, the V gene TRBV20-1; 10 positions match TRBD2. The CDR3 length is 15 residues. After removal of 2 bases from V and 4 bases from J, the junction contained 7 bases not matched to a gene. Germline loops: CDR1 DFQATT, CDR2 SNEGSKA (reference sequence).

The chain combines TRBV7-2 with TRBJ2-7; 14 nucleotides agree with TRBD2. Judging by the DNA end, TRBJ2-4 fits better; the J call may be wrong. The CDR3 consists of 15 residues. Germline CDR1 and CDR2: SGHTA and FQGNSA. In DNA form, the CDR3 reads TGTGCCAGCAGCCCGAGGGGACTAGCGGGAGACATTCAGTACTTC. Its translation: CASSPRGLAGDIQYF.